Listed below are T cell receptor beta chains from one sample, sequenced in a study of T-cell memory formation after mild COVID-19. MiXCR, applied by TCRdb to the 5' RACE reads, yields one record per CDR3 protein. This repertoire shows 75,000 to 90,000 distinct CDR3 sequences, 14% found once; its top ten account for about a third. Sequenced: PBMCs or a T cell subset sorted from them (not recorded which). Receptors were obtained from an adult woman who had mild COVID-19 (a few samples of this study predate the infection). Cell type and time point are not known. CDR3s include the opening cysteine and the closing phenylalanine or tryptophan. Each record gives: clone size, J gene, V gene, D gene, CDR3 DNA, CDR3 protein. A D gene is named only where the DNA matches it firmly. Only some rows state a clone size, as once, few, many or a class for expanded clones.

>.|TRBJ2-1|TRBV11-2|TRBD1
TGTGCCAGCAGCTTAGATAAGGGGGCCCCTCCGTTCTTC
CASSLDKGAPPFF
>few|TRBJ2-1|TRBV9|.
TGTGCCAGCAGCGAGGCGGATTCGTCAGATGAGCAGTTCTTC
CASSEADSSDEQFF
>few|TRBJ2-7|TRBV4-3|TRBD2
TGCGCCAGCAGCTCAACTCCGGGACTAGCGGGAGACGAGCAGTACTTC
CASSSTPGLAGDEQYF
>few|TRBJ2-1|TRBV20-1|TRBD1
TGCAGTGCTAGACTTTACGACAGGGTGCAGTTCTTC
CSARLYDRVQFF
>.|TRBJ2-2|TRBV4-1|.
TGCGCCAGCAGCCAAGTAGGGGGTAGCGGGGAGCTGTTTTTT
CASSQVGGSGELFF
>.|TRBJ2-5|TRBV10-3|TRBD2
TGTGCCATCAGCAACCCCAAAGCGGGAGAAGAGATGGGTCAAGAGACCCAGTACTTC
CAISNPKAGEEMGQETQYF
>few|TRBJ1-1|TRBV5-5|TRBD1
TGTGCCAGCGAGTCTGACACAGGGGACCCTGAAGCTTTCTTT
CASESDTGDPEAFF
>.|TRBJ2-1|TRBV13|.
TGTGCCAGCAGCTCCGTGGTTGGAGGCAATGAGCAGTTCTTC
CASSSVVGGNEQFF
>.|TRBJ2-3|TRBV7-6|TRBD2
TGTGCCAGCAGTATAGCGGGGGGGTCCACAGATACGCAGTATTTT
CASSIAGGSTDTQYF
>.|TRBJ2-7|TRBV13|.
TGTGCCAGCAGCTCCAGGGAAGGGGGCTCCTACGAGCAGTACTTC
CASSSREGGSYEQYF
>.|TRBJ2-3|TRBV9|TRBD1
TGTGCCAGCGACAAAACTGGACAGGGGCGCACAGATACGCAGTATTTT
CASDKTGQGRTDTQYF
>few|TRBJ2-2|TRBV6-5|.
TGTGCCAGCAGTTACGCGATAGAAGCCGGGGAGCTGTTTTTT
CASSYAIEAGELFF
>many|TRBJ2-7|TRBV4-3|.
TGCGCCAGCAGCCAGGACAGTAACTACGAGCAGTACTTC
CASSQDSNYEQYF
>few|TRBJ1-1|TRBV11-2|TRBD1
TGTGCCAGCCTGAGGATACAGGGGGCTGGAACTGAAGCTTTCTTT
CASLRIQGAGTEAFF
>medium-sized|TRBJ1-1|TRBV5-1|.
TGCGCCAGCTCGTCGGCACAGGTCACTGAAGCTTTCTTT
CASSSAQVTEAFF
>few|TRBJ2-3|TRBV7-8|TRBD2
TGTGCCAGCAGCTTAGTGATGGGACTAGCGGGGGGGGCAACAGATACGCAGTATTTT
CASSLVMGLAGGATDTQYF
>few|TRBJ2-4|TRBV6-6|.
TGTGCCAGCAGTTATTCCGACGGAGTAGCCAAAAACATTCAGTACTTC
CASSYSDGVAKNIQYF
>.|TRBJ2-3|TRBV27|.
TGTGCCAGCAGTTCTTGGACTGACACAGATACGCAGTATTTT
CASSSWTDTDTQYF
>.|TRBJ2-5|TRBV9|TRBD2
TGTGCCAGCAGCCTCACTAGCGGGGGAGCAGAGACCCAGTACTTC
CASSLTSGGAETQYF
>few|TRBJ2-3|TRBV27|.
TGTGCCAGCAGTCCCCTTACTAGCACAGATACGCAGTATTTT
CASSPLTSTDTQYF
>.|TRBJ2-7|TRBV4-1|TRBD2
TGCGCCAGCAGCCATCGGGCGGGAGCGGAGATCCCCTACGAGCAGTACTTC
CASSHRAGAEIPYEQYF
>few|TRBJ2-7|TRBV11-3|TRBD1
TGTGCCAGCAGTCTGGGGACAGGACTGTCCTACGAGCAGTACTTC
CASSLGTGLSYEQYF
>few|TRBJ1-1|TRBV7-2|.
TGTGCCAGCGGGCGGTTGGGGGCTTTCTTT
CASGRLGAFF
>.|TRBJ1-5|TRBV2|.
TGTGCCAGCAGTACGGGGCAGCCCCAGCATTTT
CASSTGQPQHF
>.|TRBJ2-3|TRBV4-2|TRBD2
TGTGCCAGCAGCCAAACTAGCGGGGGGGCCACAGATACGCAGTATTTT
CASSQTSGGATDTQYF
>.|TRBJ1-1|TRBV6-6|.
TGTGCCAGCAGCCCCGGGGGGCCGGACACTGAAGCTTTCTTT
CASSPGGPDTEAFF
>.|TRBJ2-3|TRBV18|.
TGTGCCAGCTCACCCCCAGCGGGTATCGATACGCAGTATTTT
CASSPPAGIDTQYF
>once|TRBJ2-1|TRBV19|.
TGTGCCAGTAGTATATCAGGTAGCTCCTACAATGAGCAGTTCTTC
CASSISGSSYNEQFF
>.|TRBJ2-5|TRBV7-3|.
TGTGCCAGCAGCTTAACTGGTGTACGGGGCGCGGAGACCCAGTACTTC
CASSLTGVRGAETQYF
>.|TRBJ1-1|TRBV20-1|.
TGCAGTGCTAGATTGCGGACAGCGAACACTGAAGCTTTCTTT
CSARLRTANTEAFF
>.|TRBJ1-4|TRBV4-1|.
TGCGCCAGCAGCCCTCGGACAGCTACTAATGAAAAACTGTTTTTT
CASSPRTATNEKLFF
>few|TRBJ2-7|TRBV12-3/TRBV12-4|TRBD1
TGTGCCAGCAGTGGGTTCGGGACAGGCCCCTACGAGCAGTACTTC
CASSGFGTGPYEQYF
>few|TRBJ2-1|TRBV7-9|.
TGTGCCAGCAGCTTAAGCGGCGTGAGCTCCTACAATGAGCAGTTCTTC
CASSLSGVSSYNEQFF
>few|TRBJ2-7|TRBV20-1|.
TGCAGTGCTAGAGGGACTTGGCTCTACGAGCAGTACTTC
CSARGTWLYEQYF
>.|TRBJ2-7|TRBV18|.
TGTGCCAGCTCAACCTCAGGCTACGAGCAGTACTTC
CASSTSGYEQYF
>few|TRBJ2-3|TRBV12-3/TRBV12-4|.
TGTGCCAGCAGTTTTTGTGTTGACGCTAGCACAGATACGCAGTATTTT
CASSFCVDASTDTQYF
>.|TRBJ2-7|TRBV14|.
TGTGCCAGCAGCTCTCGAGAGGGGTCCCCTTCTCAAGAGCAGTACTTC
CASSSREGSPSQEQYF
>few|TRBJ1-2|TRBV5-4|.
TGTGCCAGCAGCTTGGTCTACGCGACCCTGGACCTCACCACCTTC
CASSLVYATLDLTTF
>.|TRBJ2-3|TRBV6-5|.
TGTGCCAGCAGTTTAGCCACGGGACCCGGGTACACAGATACGCAGTATTTT
CASSLATGPGYTDTQYF
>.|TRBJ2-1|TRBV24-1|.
TGTGCCACCAGTGATCCACCCAGGTCTCATTACAATGAGCAGTTCTTC
CATSDPPRSHYNEQFF
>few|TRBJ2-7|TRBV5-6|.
TGTGCCAGCAGCTTGGGCAGGCACGAGCAGTACTTC
CASSLGRHEQYF
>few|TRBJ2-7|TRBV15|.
TGTGCCACCAGCAGTGTGATCACGGCCGGGGAGGAGCAGTACTTC
CATSSVITAGEEQYF
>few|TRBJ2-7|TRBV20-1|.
TGCAGTGCTGACAGTACCTACGAGCAGTACTTC
CSADSTYEQYF
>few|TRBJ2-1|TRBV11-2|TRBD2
TGTGCCAGCAGCCGGGGGACTAGCGGGAGGGGAGTGAATGAGCAGTTCTTC
CASSRGTSGRGVNEQFF
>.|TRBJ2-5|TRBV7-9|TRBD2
TGTGCCAGCAGCTCACCTTATAGCGGGCAAGAGACCCAGTACTTC
CASSSPYSGQETQYF
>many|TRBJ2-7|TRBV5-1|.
TGCGCCAGCAGCCCAAGTTGGGGGTCCTACGAGCAGTACTTC
CASSPSWGSYEQYF
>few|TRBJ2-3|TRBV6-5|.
TGTGCCAGCAGTTCGGACTTTAGCACAGATACGCAGTATTTT
CASSSDFSTDTQYF
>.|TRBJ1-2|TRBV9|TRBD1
TGTGCCAGCAGCCTGTCCGGGACAGGGAACTATGGCTACACCTTC
CASSLSGTGNYGYTF